This TCR beta chain was captured in a study of CD8 T cells in Susac syndrome. Ten or more counts support this clonotype. RNA amounts of 0.5 to 1 ug underwent reverse transcription with random hexamers. TCR beta CDR3 was amplified by immunoSEQ covering 54 Vbeta and 13 Jbeta. TCRdb independently ran MiXCR on the immunoSEQ multiplex PCR reads; one entry per CDR3 protein. Of under 200,000 distinct CDR3 sequences in the sample, 95% were seen once. V was clipped by 3 bases and J by 0 bases, with 0 bases between them. CDR1 is SNHLY and CDR2 is FYNNEI in the germline V gene. CDR3 length equals 11 residues. TEMRA cells were enriched by FACS, and CD4+ and CD8+ T cells were negatively isolated.

The chain has TRBV2 and TRBJ2-7; D call uncertain. Source material: CD8+ T cells from PBMCs. The receptor was derived from a human donor with multiple sclerosis. The CDR3 DNA reads TGTGCCAGCAGTGACTCCTACGAGCAGTACTTC. Its protein is CASSDSYEQYF.